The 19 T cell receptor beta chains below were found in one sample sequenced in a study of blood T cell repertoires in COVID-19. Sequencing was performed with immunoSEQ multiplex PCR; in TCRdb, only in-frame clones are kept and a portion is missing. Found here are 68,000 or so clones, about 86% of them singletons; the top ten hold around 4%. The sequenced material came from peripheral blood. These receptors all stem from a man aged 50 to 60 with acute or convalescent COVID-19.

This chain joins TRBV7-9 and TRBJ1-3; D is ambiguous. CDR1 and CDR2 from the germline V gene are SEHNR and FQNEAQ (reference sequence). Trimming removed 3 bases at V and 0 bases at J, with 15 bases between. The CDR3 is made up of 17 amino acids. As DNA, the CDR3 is TGTGCCAGCAGCTTCCTCCGAACAGACAACTCTGGAAACACCATATATTTT. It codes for CASSFLRTDNSGNTIYF. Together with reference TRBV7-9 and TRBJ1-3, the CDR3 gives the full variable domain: DTGVSQNPRHKITKRGQNVTFRCDPISEHNRLYWYRQTLGQGPEFLTYFQNEAQLEKSRLLSDRFSAERPKGSFSTLEIQRTEQGDSAMYLCASSFLRTDNSGNTIYFGEGSWLTVV.

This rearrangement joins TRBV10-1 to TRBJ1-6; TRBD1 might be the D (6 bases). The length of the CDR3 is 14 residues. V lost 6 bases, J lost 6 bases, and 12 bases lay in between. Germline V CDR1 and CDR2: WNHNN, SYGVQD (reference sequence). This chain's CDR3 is CASSPGQLNSPLHF. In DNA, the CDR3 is TGCGCCAGCAGCCCAGGACAGCTTAATTCACCCCTCCACTTT.

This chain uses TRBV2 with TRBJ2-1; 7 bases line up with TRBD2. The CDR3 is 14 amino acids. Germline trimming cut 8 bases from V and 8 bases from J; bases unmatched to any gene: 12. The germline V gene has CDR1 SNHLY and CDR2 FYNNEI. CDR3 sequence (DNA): TGTGCCAGCCTAGCGGCCCAACCCGGGGATGAGCAGTTCTTC. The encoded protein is CASLAAQPGDEQFF.

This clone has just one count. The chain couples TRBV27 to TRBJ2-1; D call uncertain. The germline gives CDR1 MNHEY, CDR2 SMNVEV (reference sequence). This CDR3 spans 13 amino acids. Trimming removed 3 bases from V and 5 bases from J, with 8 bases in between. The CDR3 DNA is TGTGCCAGCAGTTTTTCGGTAGACAATGAGCAGTTCTTC. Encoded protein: CASSFSVDNEQFF.

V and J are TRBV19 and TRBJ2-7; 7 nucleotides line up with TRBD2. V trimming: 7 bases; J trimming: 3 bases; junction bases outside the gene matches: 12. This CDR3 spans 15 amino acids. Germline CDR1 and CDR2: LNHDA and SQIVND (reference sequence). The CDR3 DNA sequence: TGTGCCAGTACCCCCCGGGGCGGGAGCGTCTACGAGCAGTACTTC. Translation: CASTPRGGSVYEQYF.

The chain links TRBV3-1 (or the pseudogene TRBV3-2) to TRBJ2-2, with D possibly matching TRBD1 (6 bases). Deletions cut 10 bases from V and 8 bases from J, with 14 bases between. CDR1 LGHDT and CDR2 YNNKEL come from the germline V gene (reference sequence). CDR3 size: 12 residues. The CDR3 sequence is CATERGTGELFF. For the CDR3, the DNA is TGTGCCACGGAACGAGGGACAGGGGAGCTGTTTTTT.

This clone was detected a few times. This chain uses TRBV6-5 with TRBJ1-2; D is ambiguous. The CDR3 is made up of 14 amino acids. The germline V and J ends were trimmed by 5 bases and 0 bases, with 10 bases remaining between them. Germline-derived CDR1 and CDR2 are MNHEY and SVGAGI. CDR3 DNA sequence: TGTGCCAGCAGTAAACACGGAGCTAACTATGGCTACACCTTC. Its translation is CASSKHGANYGYTF.

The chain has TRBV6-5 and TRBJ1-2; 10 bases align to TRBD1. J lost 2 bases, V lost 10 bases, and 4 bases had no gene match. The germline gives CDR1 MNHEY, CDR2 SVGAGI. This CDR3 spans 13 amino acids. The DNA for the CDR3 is TGTGCCACTCGACAGGGGGCCAACTATGGCTACACCTTC. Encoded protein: CATRQGANYGYTF.

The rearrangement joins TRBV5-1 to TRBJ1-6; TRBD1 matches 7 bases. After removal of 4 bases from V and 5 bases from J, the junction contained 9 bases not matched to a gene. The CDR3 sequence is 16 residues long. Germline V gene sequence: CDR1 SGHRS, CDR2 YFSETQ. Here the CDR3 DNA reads TGCGCCAGCAGCCCAGCGACAGGGCCTCATAATTCACCCCTCCACTTT. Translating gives CASSPATGPHNSPLHF.

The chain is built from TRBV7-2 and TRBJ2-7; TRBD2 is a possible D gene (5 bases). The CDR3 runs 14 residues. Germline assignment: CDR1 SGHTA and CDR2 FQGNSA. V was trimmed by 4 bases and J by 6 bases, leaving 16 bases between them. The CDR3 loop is CASSSPVRGIEQYF. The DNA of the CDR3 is TGTGCCAGCAGCTCCCCCGTTCGAGGGATCGAGCAGTACTTC. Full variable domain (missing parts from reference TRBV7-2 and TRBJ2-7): GAGVSQSPSNKVTEKGKDVELRCDPISGHTALYWYRQSLGQGLEFLIYFQGNSAPDKSGLPSDRFSAERTGGSVSTLTIQRTQQEDSAVYLCASSSPVRGIEQYFGPGTRLTVT.

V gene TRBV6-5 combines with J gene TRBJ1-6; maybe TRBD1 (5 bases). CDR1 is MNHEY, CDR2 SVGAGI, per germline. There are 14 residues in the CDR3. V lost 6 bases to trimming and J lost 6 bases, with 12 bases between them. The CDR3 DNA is TGTGCCAGCAGCTACCAGGGTACTAATTCACCCCTCCACTTT. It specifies CASSYQGTNSPLHF.

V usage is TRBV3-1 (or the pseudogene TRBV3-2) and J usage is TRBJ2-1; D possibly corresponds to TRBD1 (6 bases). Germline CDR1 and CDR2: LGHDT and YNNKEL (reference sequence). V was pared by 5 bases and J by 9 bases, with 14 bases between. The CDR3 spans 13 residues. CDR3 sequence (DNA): TGTGCCAGCAGCAAGAGCAGGGGCAGTGAGCAGTTCTTC. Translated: CASSKSRGSEQFF.

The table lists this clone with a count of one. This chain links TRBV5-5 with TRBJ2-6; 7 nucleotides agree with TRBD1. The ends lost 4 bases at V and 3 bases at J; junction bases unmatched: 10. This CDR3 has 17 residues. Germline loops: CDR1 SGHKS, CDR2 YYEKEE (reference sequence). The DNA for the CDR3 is TGTGCCAGCAGCGCGTTGACAGGGATGGTTGGGGCCAACGTCCTGACTTTC. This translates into CASSALTGMVGANVLTF.

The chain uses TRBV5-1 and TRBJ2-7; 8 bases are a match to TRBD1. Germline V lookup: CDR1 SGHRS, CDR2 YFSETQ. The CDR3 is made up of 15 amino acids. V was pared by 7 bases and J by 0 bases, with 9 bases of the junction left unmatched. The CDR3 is CASALDRAFSYEQYF. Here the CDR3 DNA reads TGCGCCAGCGCCCTGGACAGGGCCTTCTCCTACGAGCAGTACTTC.

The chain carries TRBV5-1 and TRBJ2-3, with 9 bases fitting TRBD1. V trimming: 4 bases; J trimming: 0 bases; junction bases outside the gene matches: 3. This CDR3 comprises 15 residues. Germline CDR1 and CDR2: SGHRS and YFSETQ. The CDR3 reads CASSQQGASTDTQYF. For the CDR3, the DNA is TGCGCCAGCAGCCAACAGGGGGCTAGCACAGATACGCAGTATTTT.

In DNA form, the CDR3 reads TGTGCCAGCAGCCCCCGACAGGGAGTACGTGAGCAGTTCTTC. It encodes CASSPRQGVREQFF. The chain employs TRBV5-8 and TRBJ2-1; TRBD1 aligns across 7 bases. The germline gives CDR1 SGHTS, CDR2 YDEGEE. The CDR3 runs to 14 residues. Trimming cost V 4 bases and J 9 bases; bases outside gene matches: 10. Drawing the rest from reference TRBV5-8 and TRBJ2-1, the complete variable domain is EAGVTQSPTHLIKTRGQQATLRCSPISGHTSVYWYQQALGLGLQFLLWYDEGEERNRGNFPPRFSGRQFPNYSSELNVNALELEDSALYLCASSPRQGVREQFFGPGTRLTVL.

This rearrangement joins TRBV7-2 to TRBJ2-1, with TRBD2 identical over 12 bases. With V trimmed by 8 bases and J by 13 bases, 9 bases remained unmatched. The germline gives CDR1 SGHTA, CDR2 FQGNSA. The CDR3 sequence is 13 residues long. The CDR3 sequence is CASGKASGGVQFF. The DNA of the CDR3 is TGTGCCAGCGGGAAAGCTAGCGGGGGGGTACAGTTCTTC.

CDR3 amino acids: CASSEGLAGQQYF. In DNA form, the CDR3 reads TGTGCCAGCAGTGAAGGGCTAGCGGGACAGCAGTATTTT. The V gene is TRBV2, the J gene TRBJ2-3, with TRBD2 matching 9 bases. The V gene's germline CDR1 is SNHLY and CDR2 FYNNEI. This CDR3 contains 13 residues. V lost 1 base, J lost 11 bases, and 4 bases stayed unmatched.

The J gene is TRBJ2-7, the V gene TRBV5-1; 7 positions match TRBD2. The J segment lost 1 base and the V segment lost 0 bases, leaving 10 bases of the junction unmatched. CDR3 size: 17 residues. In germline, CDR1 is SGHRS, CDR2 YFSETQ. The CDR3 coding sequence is TGCGCCAGCAGCTTGGTGGCTAGCGGCGCAGTATCCTACGAGCAGTACTTC. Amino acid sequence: CASSLVASGAVSYEQYF.